The present T cell receptor (beta chain) was sequenced within a study of immune evolution from preneoplasia to lung adenocarcinoma. The CDR3 is 16 amino acids. Germline values: CDR1 LNHDA, CDR2 SQIVND (reference sequence). The V gene end was trimmed by 5 bases and the J gene end by 1 base; junction bases not matched to a gene: 3. Clones were sequenced by immunoSEQ multiplex PCR, and TCRdb holds only the in-frame ones, with some missing. The sample shows about 4,900 clones, 88% of them seen only once. The TCR was taken from a person aged 50-59 years with lung adenocarcinoma. The chain links TRBV19 to TRBJ2-6; 9 positions match TRBD1. The material sequenced was FFPE invasive lung adenocarcinoma tissue. In DNA, the CDR3 is TGTGCCAGTAGTTCAGGACAGGGGTCTGGGGCCAACGTCCTGACTTTC. Its translation: CASSSGQGSGANVLTF.